The T cell receptor beta chain under discussion was sequenced for a study of blood T cell repertoires in COVID-19. About the study: Sites in the United States, Italy and Spain provided acute and convalescent COVID-19 samples.

Per the germline V gene, CDR1 is MNHEY and CDR2 is SMNVEV (reference sequence). Trimming removed 4 bases at V and 7 bases at J, with 10 bases between. The CDR3 runs to 13 residues. Assay: immunoSEQ multiplex PCR; the TCRdb copy retains only in-frame clones and omits some. This sample yields 130,000 to 150,000 clones, of which less than 90% are seen a single time; 5% to 7% belongs to the top ten. This clone was detected a few times. The chain uses TRBV27 and TRBJ2-2, with unresolved D. Specimen: PBMCs or T cells enriched from blood (not recorded which). This receptor was identified in a middle-aged man with acute COVID-19. As DNA, the CDR3 is TGTGCCAGCAGTTCCCGACAAAGCGGGGAGCTGTTTTTT. This encodes CASSSRQSGELFF.